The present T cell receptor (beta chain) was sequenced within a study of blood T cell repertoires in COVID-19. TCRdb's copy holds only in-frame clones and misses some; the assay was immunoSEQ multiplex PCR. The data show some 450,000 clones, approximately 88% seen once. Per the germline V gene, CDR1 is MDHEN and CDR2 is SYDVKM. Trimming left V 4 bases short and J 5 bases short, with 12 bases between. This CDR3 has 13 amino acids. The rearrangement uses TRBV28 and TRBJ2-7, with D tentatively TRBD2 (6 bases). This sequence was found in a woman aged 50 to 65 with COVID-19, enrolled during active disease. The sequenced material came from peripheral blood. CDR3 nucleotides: TGTGCCAGCAGTTCAACTAGCATCCACGAGCAGTACTTC. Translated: CASSSTSIHEQYF.